This entry features one T cell receptor beta chain sequence. The data belong to a study of blood T cell repertoires in COVID-19. Authors' methods: Estimation of nucleated cell counts was performed using reference gene primer amplification. Libraries were prepared by immunoSEQ multiplex PCR; TCRdb keeps only in-frame clonotypes and omits some of them. V, J and clone size are those of that table, while D and trimming were read from the DNA. The sample has about 82,000 clones; around four fifths are singletons. CDR3 size: 15 residues. Trimming at V came to 5 bases and at J to 4 bases, leaving 6 bases not matched to a gene. Germline CDR1 is SNHLY and CDR2 is FYNNEI.

The clonotype was recovered from a man aged 80 or over with active or convalescent COVID-19. The sample taken for sequencing was peripheral blood. The chain links TRBV2 to TRBJ1-5; 9 bases are shared with TRBD1. DNA of the CDR3: TGTGCCAGCAGTAGACAGGGGGATCGGAATCAGCCCCAGCATTTT. Its translation: CASSRQGDRNQPQHF.